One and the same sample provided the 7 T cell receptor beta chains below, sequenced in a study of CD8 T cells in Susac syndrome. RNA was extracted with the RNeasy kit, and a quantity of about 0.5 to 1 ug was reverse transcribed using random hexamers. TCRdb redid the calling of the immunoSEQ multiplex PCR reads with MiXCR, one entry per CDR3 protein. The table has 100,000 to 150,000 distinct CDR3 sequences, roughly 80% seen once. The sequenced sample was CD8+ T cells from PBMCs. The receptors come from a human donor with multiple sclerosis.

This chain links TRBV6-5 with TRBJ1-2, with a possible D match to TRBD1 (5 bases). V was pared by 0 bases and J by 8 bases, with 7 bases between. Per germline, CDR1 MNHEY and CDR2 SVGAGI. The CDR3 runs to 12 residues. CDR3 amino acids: CASSYSGTGYTF. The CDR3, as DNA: TGTGCCAGCAGTTACTCCGGGACCGGCTACACCTTC.

For the CDR3, the DNA is TGCAGTGCTAACGAGGACTCTGACAATGAGCAGTTCTTC. Protein: CSANEDSDNEQFF. The chain is built from TRBV20-1 and TRBJ2-1; a possible D gene is TRBD2 (5 bases). Trimming shortened V by 4 bases and J by 5 bases, and 12 bases separated the two germline ends. The CDR3 sequence is 13 residues long. CDR1 is DFQATT, CDR2 SNEGSKA, per germline (reference sequence).

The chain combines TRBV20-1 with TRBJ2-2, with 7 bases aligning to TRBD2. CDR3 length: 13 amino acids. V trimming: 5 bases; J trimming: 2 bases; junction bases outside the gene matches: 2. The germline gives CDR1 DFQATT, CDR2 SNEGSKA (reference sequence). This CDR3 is CSARDYNTGELFF. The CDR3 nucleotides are TGCAGTGCTCGGGACTACAACACCGGGGAGCTGTTTTTT.

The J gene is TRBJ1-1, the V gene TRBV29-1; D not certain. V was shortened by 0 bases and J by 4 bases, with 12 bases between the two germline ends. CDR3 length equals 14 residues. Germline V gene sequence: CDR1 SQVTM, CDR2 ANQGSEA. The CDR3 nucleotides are TGCAGCGTTGAAGAACCGGGTAGGAGCACTGAAGCTTTCTTT. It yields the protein CSVEEPGRSTEAFF.

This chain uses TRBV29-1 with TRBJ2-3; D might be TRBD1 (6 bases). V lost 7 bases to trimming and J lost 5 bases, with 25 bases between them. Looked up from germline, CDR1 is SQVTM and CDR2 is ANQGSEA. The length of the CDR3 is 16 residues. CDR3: CSAAQGGKEWVDTQYF. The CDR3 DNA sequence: TGCAGCGCCGCCCAAGGGGGAAAGGAGTGGGTAGATACGCAGTATTTT.

The CDR3 nucleotides read TGTGCCAGCAGTTACCACGAGGTCACCGGGGAGCTGTTTTTT. It is translated as CASSYHEVTGELFF. The V call is TRBV6-6, the J call TRBJ2-2; D gene ambiguous. CDR3 length: 14 amino acids. Germline loops: CDR1 MNHNY, CDR2 SVGAGI (reference sequence). The V end was cut by 2 bases, the J end by 4 bases, with 8 bases between.

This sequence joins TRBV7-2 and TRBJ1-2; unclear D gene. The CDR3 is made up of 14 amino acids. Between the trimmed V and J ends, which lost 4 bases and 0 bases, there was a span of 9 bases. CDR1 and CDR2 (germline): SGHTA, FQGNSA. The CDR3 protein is CASSSSGTNYGYTF. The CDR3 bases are TGTGCCAGCAGCTCTAGTGGGACTAACTATGGCTACACCTTC.